This T cell receptor (beta chain) was sequenced in a study of blood T cell repertoires in COVID-19. Study context: From T cells, B-cell-depleted T cells, or PBMCs came the material, which was cDNA or gDNA.

This clone was seen just once. Authors' analysis steps: Estimates of nucleated cell counts were drawn from the amplification of reference gene primers. The table came from immunoSEQ multiplex PCR; TCRdb's copy has only in-frame clones and leaves some out. Clone size and V and J calls were adopted from that table, with D and trimming inferred from the DNA. The repertoire holds approximately 210,000 clones, with around 82% as singletons. The clonotype originates from a middle-aged woman with active or convalescent COVID-19. Sequencing used peripheral blood.

CDR3 nucleotides: TGTGCCAGCTTTAAGTATGGACAGGGGGCGAATGAGCAGTTCTTC. It is translated as CASFKYGQGANEQFF. The V call is TRBV28, the J call TRBJ2-1, with 11 nucleotides matching TRBD1. The J segment lost 7 bases and the V segment lost 8 bases, leaving 10 bases of the junction unmatched. Germline V gene lookup returns CDR1 MDHEN and CDR2 SYDVKM. The CDR3 sequence is 15 residues long.